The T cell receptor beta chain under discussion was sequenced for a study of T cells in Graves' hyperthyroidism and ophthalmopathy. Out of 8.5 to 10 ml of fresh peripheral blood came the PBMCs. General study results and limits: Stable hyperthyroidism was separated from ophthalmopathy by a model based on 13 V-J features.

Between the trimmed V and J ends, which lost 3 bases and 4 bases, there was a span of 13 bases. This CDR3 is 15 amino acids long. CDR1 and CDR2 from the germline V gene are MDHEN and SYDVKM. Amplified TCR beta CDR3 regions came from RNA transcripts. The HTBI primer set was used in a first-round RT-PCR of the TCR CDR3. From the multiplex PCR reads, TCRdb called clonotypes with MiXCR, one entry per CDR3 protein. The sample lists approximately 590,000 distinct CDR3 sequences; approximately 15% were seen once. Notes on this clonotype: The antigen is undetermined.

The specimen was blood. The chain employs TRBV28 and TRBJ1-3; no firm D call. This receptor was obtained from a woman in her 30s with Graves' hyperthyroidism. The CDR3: CASSFPRTGGNTIYF. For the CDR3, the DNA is TGTGCCAGCAGTTTCCCCCGGACGGGAGGAAACACCATATATTTT.